These T cell receptor beta chains were read from a single sample in a study of monozygotic twins with inflammatory bowel disease. TCRdb re-called the 5' RACE reads and gives one entry per CDR3 protein, without DNA. The ten top clones account for less than 6.5%, within a sample of some 330,000 distinct CDR3 sequences. The sample taken for sequencing was blood. These receptors were obtained from a human donor with ulcerative colitis or Crohn's disease, or a healthy co-twin of an affected twin (not recorded which). Each CDR3 is given with its conserved first and last residue.

18	TRBV6-2/TRBV6-3	TRBJ2-7	CASSYRGLAGGLWYEQYF
14	TRBV27	TRBJ2-1	CASGLRTDYNEQFF
15	TRBV5-4	TRBJ2-5	CASSPMGGVMETQYF
15	TRBV7-8	TRBJ2-7	CASSLGTKRYYEQYF
15	TRBV7-2	TRBJ1-4	CASSSRDRLHGRLFF
13	TRBV7-2	TRBJ2-3	CASSLDAASRGYF
15	TRBV7-2	TRBJ1-1	CASSLDRGRSTEAFF
15	TRBV7-2	TRBJ2-1	CASSLVVTASNEQFF
12	TRBV29-1	TRBJ1-5	CSASMGNQPQHF
13	TRBV6-2/TRBV6-3	TRBJ2-1	CAGPENPYNEQFF
13	TRBV28	TRBJ1-4	CASSRDLLGKLFF
12	TRBV3-1	TRBJ2-1	CASSQASPEQFF
13	TRBV7-9	TRBJ1-4	CASSLTGDEKLFF
13	TRBV6-2/TRBV6-3	TRBJ1-1	CASQGVMNTEAFF
14	TRBV9	TRBJ2-3	CASNWAGGEDTQYF
12	TRBV5-1	TRBJ2-7	CASSVGGYEQYF
16	TRBV6-1	TRBJ2-3	CASSPLLSQAEDTQYF
15	TRBV28	TRBJ2-7	CASRWQGLTTYEQYF
15	TRBV28	TRBJ1-4	CASSSPEGGNEKLFF
13	TRBV7-8	TRBJ2-1	CASRLAGGFEQFF
13	TRBV20-1	TRBJ2-7	CSAPSSVTYEQYF
14	TRBV7-9	TRBJ2-5	CASSAPLGQETQYF
16	TRBV9	TRBJ2-5	CASSVGAGGKQETQYF
16	TRBV6-5	TRBJ2-4	CASSYGGPPAKNIQYF
14	TRBV24-1	TRBJ2-1	CATSDFGDYNEQFF
15	TRBV7-2	TRBJ2-7	CASSMGQGVGYEQYF
16	TRBV20-1	TRBJ2-5	CSHLGPILAGVETQYF
15	TRBV10-1	TRBJ2-7	CASSEEAGGLGEQYF
15	TRBV2	TRBJ2-1	CASSEGGSGKNEQFF
16	TRBV6-5	TRBJ2-1	CASSNGLAGGDNEQLF
16	TRBV5-1	TRBJ2-2	CASSRRDYTNTGELFF
16	TRBV28	TRBJ1-2	CASSSPAASSNYGYTF
13	TRBV12-3/TRBV12-4	TRBJ2-2	CATSILGTGELFF
15	TRBV19	TRBJ2-2	CASSAPGAFTGELFF
15	TRBV5-4	TRBJ2-3	CASSLVSGAGDTQYF
15	TRBV18	TRBJ2-7	CASSTGLAGTYEQYF